Listed below are T cell receptor beta chains from one sample, sequenced in a study of cytomegalovirus exposure and HLA in healthy donors. The table came from immunoSEQ multiplex PCR; TCRdb's copy has only in-frame clones and leaves some out. Here the sample spans more than 90,000 clones, around 70% being singletons. Sequencing input: PBMCs. All receptors derive from a woman in her fifties or sixties in good health and CMV-seropositive. CDR3s include the opening cysteine and the closing phenylalanine or tryptophan. Fields, in order: J gene, D gene, V gene, clone size, CDR3 length, CDR3 DNA, CDR3 protein. A D gene is named only where the DNA matches it firmly. For some rows the clone size is stated as once, few or many, or as a class when expanded; others skip it.

>TRBJ1-2|TRBD1|TRBV7-2|.|18
TGTGCCAGCAGCCCAGAAGGGACAGGGGGCGGGTATGCCTATGGCTACACCTTC
CASSPEGTGGGYAYGYTF
>TRBJ1-1|.|TRBV27|few|15
TGTGCCAGCAGTTTCGAGGGTCGGGCGAACACTGAAGCTTTCTTT
CASSFEGRANTEAFF
>TRBJ2-5|TRBD2|TRBV6-5|.|14
TGTGCCAGCAGTTTTAGCGGGAGGGTTGAGACCCAGTACTTC
CASSFSGRVETQYF
>TRBJ2-7|TRBD2|TRBV7-3|once|14
TGTGCCACCAGGTCCGGGACTAGAGACTACGAGCAGTACTTC
CATRSGTRDYEQYF
>TRBJ2-7|TRBD2|TRBV4-2|.|16
TGTGCCAGCAGCCAAGATGCACTAGCGGGGGGGGAGGGGCAGTACTTC
CASSQDALAGGEGQYF
>TRBJ1-3|TRBD1|TRBV11-2|.|15
TGTGCCAGCAGCTCAGGGACAGCATCTGGAAACACCATATATTTT
CASSSGTASGNTIYF
>TRBJ2-2|TRBD1|TRBV19|once|14
TGTGCCAGTAGCGCGGGACAGGGGACCGGGGAGCTGTTTTTT
CASSAGQGTGELFF
>TRBJ2-3|.|TRBV7-7|few|17
TGTGCCAGCAGCTTAGGGTTTAGCGGATCAAGCACAGATACGCGGTATTTT
CASSLGFSGSSTDTRYF
>TRBJ2-2|.|TRBV5-1|.|15
TGCGCCAGCAGCAAACGGACAGCGAACACCGGGGAGCTGTTTTTT
CASSKRTANTGELFF
>TRBJ1-6|TRBD1|TRBV18|.|15
TGTGCCAGCTCACCAGAGGGACAGGGCGCTTCACCCCTCCACTTT
CASSPEGQGASPLHF
>TRBJ1-1|TRBD1|TRBV6-4|.|13
TGTGCCAGCAGTGACTCGGGACAGGGTGAAGCTTTCTTT
CASSDSGQGEAFF
>TRBJ1-1|.|TRBV11-3|.|13
TGTGCCAGCAGCTTAGGGGGGAGGACTGAAGCTTTCTTT
CASSLGGRTEAFF
>TRBJ2-5|TRBD2|TRBV4-2|.|16
TGTGCCAGCAGCCTTTCGACTAGCGGGGGGCAGGAGACCCAGTACTTC
CASSLSTSGGQETQYF
>TRBJ2-1|TRBD2|TRBV6-7|.|19
TGTGCCAGCAGTGAGGCGGGACTAGCGGGAGGGGGGGTATACAATGAGCAGTTCTTC
CASSEAGLAGGGVYNEQFF
>TRBJ2-7|TRBD1|TRBV10-1|.|16
TGCGCCAGCAGTGAGAAACCAGGACAGGGTCCGTACGAGCAGTACTTC
CASSEKPGQGPYEQYF
>TRBJ2-5|TRBD1|TRBV11-2|.|14
TGTGCCAGCAGCTTGGGGACAGCCCAAGAGACCCAGTACTTC
CASSLGTAQETQYF
>TRBJ2-1|TRBD1|TRBV11-2|.|14
TGTGCCAGCAGCCCAGGACAGGTCCACAATGAGCAGTTCTTC
CASSPGQVHNEQFF
>TRBJ2-7|TRBD1|TRBV30|.|14
TGTGCCTGGAGAAGGGGGGGACAGGGGTACGAGCAGTACTTC
CAWRRGGQGYEQYF
>TRBJ1-4|TRBD1|TRBV7-8|few|14
TGTGCCAGCAGCTCGGGACAGGGTGGAGAAAAACTGTTTTTT
CASSSGQGGEKLFF
>TRBJ1-1|TRBD1|TRBV11-2|.|13
TGTGCCAGCAGCGCAGACAGGGCCGTGGAAGCTTTCTTT
CASSADRAVEAFF
>TRBJ2-2|.|TRBV9|.|15
TGTGCCAGCAGCGTAGCTGGCTCGAACACCGGGGAGCTGTTTTTT
CASSVAGSNTGELFF
>TRBJ1-1|.|TRBV19|.|12
TGTGCCAGTAGGGGCTATGCACTGGAAGCTTTCTTT
CASRGYALEAFF
>TRBJ2-5|TRBD2|TRBV27|once|15
TGTGCCAGCAGGTCGGGACTAGCGGGACGAGAGACCCAGTACTTC
CASRSGLAGRETQYF
>TRBJ2-5|TRBD1|TRBV7-7|.|16
TGTGCCAGCAGCTTAGACGGGACAGGGCTTGGGGAGACCCAGTACTTC
CASSLDGTGLGETQYF
>TRBJ2-7|.|TRBV4-2|.|15
TGTGCCAGCAGCCAAGTCGGACTGGACTCCTACGAGCAGTACTTC
CASSQVGLDSYEQYF
>TRBJ2-1|.|TRBV6-1|.|15
TGTGCCAGCAGGGCTACACAGGGAAGCTACAATGAGCAGTTCTTC
CASRATQGSYNEQFF
>TRBJ1-2|TRBD1|TRBV5-1|.|16
TGCGCCAGCAGCGCAACCCCGACAGGGGTAGACTATGGCTACACCTTC
CASSATPTGVDYGYTF
>TRBJ2-7|TRBD2|TRBV29-1|once|14
TGCAGCGTTGAAGTCCTAGCGGGGGTGTACGAGCAGTACTTC
CSVEVLAGVYEQYF
>TRBJ2-5|TRBD2|TRBV7-9|.|16
TGTGCCAGCAGCTCGGGACTAGCGGGAGTTGGGGAGACCCAGTACTTC
CASSSGLAGVGETQYF
>TRBJ2-1|TRBD2|TRBV6-6|few|14
TGTGCCAGCAGTTACTCGAGTTCCGGGGGGAATTGGTTCTTC
CASSYSSSGGNWFF
>TRBJ1-3|.|TRBV19|.|16
TGTGCCAGTAGTCCCTGGGGGGTTAGCGCTGGAAACACCATATATTTT
CASSPWGVSAGNTIYF
>TRBJ1-3|.|TRBV5-5|few|17
TGTGCCAGCACCCCCCTGTGGGGGGATTTAAGTGGAAACACCATATATTTT
CASTPLWGDLSGNTIYF
>TRBJ2-7|TRBD2|TRBV7-9|.|18
TGTGCCAGCATCCATAACAAACTGTCGGGAGGGGCAACCACCGAGCAGTACTTC
CASIHNKLSGGATTEQYF
>TRBJ2-2|TRBD1|TRBV19|.|14
TGTGCCAGTAGTTCAGGGGGCAACACCGGGGAGCTGTTTTTT
CASSSGGNTGELFF
>TRBJ1-1|TRBD1|TRBV6-1|once|14
TGTGCCAGCAGGGCAGACAGGGGTGCCACTGAAGCTTTCTTT
CASRADRGATEAFF
>TRBJ1-2|TRBD1|TRBV28|.|17
TGTGCCAGCACCCGCCAGGGGACAGTAGGGGGTGGCTATGGCTACACCTTC
CASTRQGTVGGGYGYTF
>TRBJ2-5|.|TRBV2|.|13
TGTGCCAGCAGTGTCGCGAGATTCGGGACCCAGTACTTC
CASSVARFGTQYF